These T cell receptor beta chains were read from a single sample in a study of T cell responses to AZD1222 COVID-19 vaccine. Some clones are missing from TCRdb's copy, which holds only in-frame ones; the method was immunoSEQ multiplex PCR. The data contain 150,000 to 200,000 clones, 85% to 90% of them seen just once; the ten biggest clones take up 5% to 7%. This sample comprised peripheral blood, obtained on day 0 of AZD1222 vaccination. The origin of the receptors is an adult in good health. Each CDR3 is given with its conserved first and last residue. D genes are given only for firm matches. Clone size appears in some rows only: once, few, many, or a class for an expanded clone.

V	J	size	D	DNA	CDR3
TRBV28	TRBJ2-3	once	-	TGTGCCAGCGGCTCGGGATGGACAGATACGCAGTATTTT	CASGSGWTDTQYF
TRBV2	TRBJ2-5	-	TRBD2	TGTGCCAGCAGAAGGCAGGGACTAGCGGGCCAAGAGACCCAGTACTTC	CASRRQGLAGQETQYF
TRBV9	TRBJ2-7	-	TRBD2	TGTGCCAGCAGCGTAGCTCGGCTAGCGGACTCCTACGAGCAGTACTTC	CASSVARLADSYEQYF
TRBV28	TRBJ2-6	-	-	TGTGCCAGCAGTAAAAGGCTCACTGGGGCCAACGTCCTGACTTTC	CASSKRLTGANVLTF
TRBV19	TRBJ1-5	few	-	TGTGCCTACCCCCGGGGGCGGGCTGGGAGAAAGTTT	CAYPRGRAGRKF
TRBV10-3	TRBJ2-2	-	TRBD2	TGTGCCACCAGGGGACTAGCCGACACCGGGGAGCTGTTTTTT	CATRGLADTGELFF
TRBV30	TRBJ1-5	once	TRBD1	TGTGCCTGGGGTCTGCGACAGGGAGGTCAGCCCCAGCATTTT	CAWGLRQGGQPQHF
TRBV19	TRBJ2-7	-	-	TGTGCCAGTAGTATGGAGTACAGGACCTACGAGCAGTACTTC	CASSMEYRTYEQYF
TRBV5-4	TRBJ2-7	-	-	TGTGCCAGCAGCAACCCGGGACTGGCTACCTACGAGCAGTACTTC	CASSNPGLATYEQYF
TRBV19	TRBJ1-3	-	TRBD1	TGTGCCAGTAATGGACAGGACAACTCTGGAAACACCATATATTTT	CASNGQDNSGNTIYF
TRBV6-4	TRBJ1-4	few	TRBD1	TGTGCCAGCAGTGACTCCGGACAGGGTATTCTGTTTTTT	CASSDSGQGILFF
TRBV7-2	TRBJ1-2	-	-	TGTGCCAGCAGCTTAGTTTTGGTTCAGGGTTCGACTAACTATGGCTACACCTTC	CASSLVLVQGSTNYGYTF
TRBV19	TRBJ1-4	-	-	TGTGCCAGTAGTTTCACAGGGCGAGATGAAAAACTGTTTTTT	CASSFTGRDEKLFF
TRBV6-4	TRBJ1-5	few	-	TGTGCCAGCAGCACAGGCCCCAATCAGCCCCAGCATTTT	CASSTGPNQPQHF
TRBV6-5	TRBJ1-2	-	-	TGTGCCAGCAGTTACGCGGGCCCCAAGACGGGTGGCTACACCTTC	CASSYAGPKTGGYTF
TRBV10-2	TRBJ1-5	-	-	TGCGCCAGCAGTGAGTTTGACACTAGCAATCAGCCCCAGCATTTT	CASSEFDTSNQPQHF
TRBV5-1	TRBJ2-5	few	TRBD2	TGCGCCAGCAGCCCACCTAGCGGGAACGGTGAGACCCAGTACTTC	CASSPPSGNGETQYF
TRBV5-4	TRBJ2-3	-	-	TGTGCCAGCAGCTTGGCCGAGGGGATTGGGCAGTATTTT	CASSLAEGIGQYF
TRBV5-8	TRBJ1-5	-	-	TGTGCCAGCAGCGAAAATCAGCCCCAGCATTTT	CASSENQPQHF
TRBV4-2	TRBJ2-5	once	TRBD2	TGTGCCAGCAGCCAAGACCCTTTCGGGCTAGCGGGGGGGTCCCAGTACTTC	CASSQDPFGLAGGSQYF
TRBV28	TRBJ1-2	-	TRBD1	TGTGCCAGCAGAGTAACAGGGGGATTCTATGGCTACACCTTC	CASRVTGGFYGYTF
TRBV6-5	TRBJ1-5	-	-	TGTGCCAGCAGTTCCCTGGGCCGTGCTAGCAATCAGCCCCAGCATTTT	CASSSLGRASNQPQHF
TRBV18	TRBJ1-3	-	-	TGTGCCAGCTCACCCATGTTCCAGGGTGAGGCTGGAAACACCATATATTTT	CASSPMFQGEAGNTIYF
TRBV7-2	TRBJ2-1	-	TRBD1	TGTGCCAGCAGCTTAGTAGCTGGGACAGCCTTCTCCTACAATGAGCAGTTCTTC	CASSLVAGTAFSYNEQFF
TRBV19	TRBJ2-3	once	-	TGTGCCAGTAGTACCGCAGGGATTGCTACGCAGTATTTT	CASSTAGIATQYF
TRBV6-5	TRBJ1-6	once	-	TGTGCCAGCAGTTACTCCAGGGTCTATAATTCACCCCTCCACTTT	CASSYSRVYNSPLHF
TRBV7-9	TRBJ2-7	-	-	TGTGCCAGCAGCAAGGGCCGGCTCTCCCACGAGCAGTACTTC	CASSKGRLSHEQYF
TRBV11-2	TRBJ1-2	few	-	TGTGCCAGCAGCCCGAGGATGGGTCAGGGGTCGGAGGGCTACACCTTC	CASSPRMGQGSEGYTF
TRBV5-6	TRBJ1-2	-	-	TGTGCCAGCAGCGGCGAGGTTCGGACACACTATGGCTACACCTTC	CASSGEVRTHYGYTF
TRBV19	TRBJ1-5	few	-	TGTGCCAGTAGTCCTCCTGACAAGGGGGTCAATCAGCCCCAGCATTTT	CASSPPDKGVNQPQHF
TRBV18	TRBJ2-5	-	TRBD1	TGTGCCAGCTCACAAACAGGGGGCTCGATTCAAGAGACCCAGTACTTC	CASSQTGGSIQETQYF
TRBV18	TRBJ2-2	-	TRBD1	TGTGCCAGCTCACCGGGACAGGGGGCGAGCACCGGGGAGCTGTTTTTT	CASSPGQGASTGELFF
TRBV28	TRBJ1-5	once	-	TGTGCCAGCAGGGCAGACAGGCTCGATCAGCCCCAGCATTTT	CASRADRLDQPQHF
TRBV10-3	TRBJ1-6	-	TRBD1	TGTGCCATCAGTAGGACAGGCGGGAATTCACCCCTCCACTTT	CAISRTGGNSPLHF
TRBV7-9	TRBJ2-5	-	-	TGTGCCAGCAGCGTGGGGGCGGATTCGGAGACCCAGTACTTC	CASSVGADSETQYF
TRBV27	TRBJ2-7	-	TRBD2	TGTGCCAGCAGCCCGGGACTAGCGGTCTACGAGCAGTACTTC	CASSPGLAVYEQYF
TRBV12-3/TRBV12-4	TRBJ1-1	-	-	TGTGCCAGCAGTTTGGAGCAAAACACTGAAGCTTTCTTT	CASSLEQNTEAFF
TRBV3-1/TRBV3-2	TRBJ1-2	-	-	TGTGCCAGCAGCCAGGGAGCAATTCCGGGTGGCTACACCTTC	CASSQGAIPGGYTF
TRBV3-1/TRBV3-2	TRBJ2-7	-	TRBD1	TGTGCCAGCAGCCAAGGAAGGACAGGGGTAGTTCGCTTC	CASSQGRTGVVRF
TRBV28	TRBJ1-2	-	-	TGTGCCAGCAGGAGGGGCGCTAACTATGGCTACACCTTC	CASRRGANYGYTF
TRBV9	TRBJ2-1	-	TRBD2	TGTGCCAGCACAGGGACTAGCGACTACAATGAGCAGTTCTTC	CASTGTSDYNEQFF
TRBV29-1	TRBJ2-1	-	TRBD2	TGCAGCGTTGGCTTACAGGCTAGCGGGGGCTCCTACAATGAGCAGTTCTTC	CSVGLQASGGSYNEQFF
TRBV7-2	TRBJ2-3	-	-	TGTGCCAGCAGCCTGGGCGGACACGCCGCGGGGCAGTATTTT	CASSLGGHAAGQYF
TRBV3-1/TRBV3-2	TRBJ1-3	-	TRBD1	TGTGCCAGCAGCCAAGGAACAGGGGGTTCTGGAAACACCATATATTTT	CASSQGTGGSGNTIYF
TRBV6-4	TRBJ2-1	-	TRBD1	TGTGCCAGCAGTGAAATGGGACAGTCCTACAATGAGCAGTTCTTC	CASSEMGQSYNEQFF